This entry lists 12 T cell receptor beta chains sequenced from one sample in a study of cytomegalovirus exposure and HLA in healthy donors. PCR amplification relied on 60 Vbeta primers (plus 13 Jbeta primers). Only in-frame clones appear in the TCRdb table, and some are missing; sequencing was by immunoSEQ multiplex PCR. The table shows 60,000 to 85,000 clones, with 60% to 85% occurring only once. Input material: PBMCs. All receptors derive from a man aged 35-49 years in good health and CMV-seronegative.

The chain joins TRBV7-2 to TRBJ1-2; D unresolved. This CDR3 spans 13 amino acids. Germline-derived CDR1 and CDR2 are SGHTA and FQGNSA. Trimming left V 5 bases short and J 5 bases short, with 12 bases between. CDR3 nucleotide sequence: TGTGCCAGCAGCCCAGACAAGGCTTATGGCTACACCTTC. Its protein is CASSPDKAYGYTF.

CDR3 protein: CASSIGEGYEQFF. The CDR3 DNA reads as TGTGCCAGTAGTATAGGGGAGGGCTATGAGCAGTTCTTC. This chain links TRBV19 with TRBJ2-1; 7 nucleotides match TRBD2. The CDR3 extends over 13 amino acids. From germline, CDR1 is LNHDA and CDR2 SQIVND (reference sequence). The trim removed 1 base at V and 8 bases at J, leaving 2 bases unmatched. The whole variable domain, remainder taken from reference TRBV19 and TRBJ2-1, is DGGITQSPKYLFRKEGQNVTLSCEQNLNHDAMYWYRQDPGQGLRLIYYSQIVNDFQKGDIAEGYSVSREKKESFPLTVTSAQKNPTAFYLCASSIGEGYEQFFGPGTRLTVL.

The rearrangement joins TRBV9 to TRBJ2-3; 7 bases are a match to TRBD2. The trim removed 3 bases at V and 2 bases at J, leaving 6 bases unmatched. The CDR3 contains 15 residues. CDR1 and CDR2 from the germline V gene are SGDLS and YYNGEE. CDR3 DNA: TGTGCCAGCAGCGCCAGCGGGGTGACCACAGATACGCAGTATTTT. Protein sequence: CASSASGVTTDTQYF. Using reference TRBV9 and TRBJ2-3 for the parts outside the CDR3, the full variable domain is DSGVTQTPKHLITATGQRVTLRCSPRSGDLSVYWYQQSLDQGLQFLIQYYNGEERAKGNILERFSAQQFPDLHSELNLSSLELGDSALYFCASSASGVTTDTQYFGPGTRLTVL.

This clone was picked up a small number of times. The chain couples TRBV15 to TRBJ1-5; D is uncertain. CDR1 is LNHNV and CDR2 is YYDKDF in the germline V gene (reference sequence). The V gene lost 0 bases and the J gene lost 0 bases, with 12 bases spanning the gap. CDR3 length equals 17 residues. DNA for the CDR3: TGTGCCACCAGCAGAGAAGTGGGCCAGTTTAGCAATCAGCCCCAGCATTTT. It codes for CATSREVGQFSNQPQHF. The variable domain in full, completed from reference TRBV15 and TRBJ1-5, reads DAMVIQNPRYQVTQFGKPVTLSCSQTLNHNVMYWYQQKSSQAPKLLFHYYDKDFNNEADTPDNFQSRRPNTSFCFLDIRSPGLGDTAMYLCATSREVGQFSNQPQHFGDGTRLSIL.

The CDR3 DNA is TGCAGCGTTCATGGCGGGAACACAGATACGCAGTATTTT. This codes for CSVHGGNTDTQYF. The rearrangement uses TRBV29-1 and TRBJ2-3; possibly TRBD2 for D (6 bases). This CDR3 is built from 13 residues. V lost 5 bases to trimming and J lost 2 bases, with 11 bases between them. Germline V gives CDR1 SQVTM, CDR2 ANQGSEA.

V gene TRBV2 combines with J gene TRBJ2-1; 8 positions match TRBD2. V trimming: 6 bases; J trimming: 6 bases; junction bases outside the gene matches: 10. The CDR3 consists of 15 residues. Germline-derived CDR1 and CDR2 are SNHLY and FYNNEI. The CDR3 loop is CASRLGLARGNEQFF. The DNA for the CDR3 is TGTGCCAGCAGATTAGGACTAGCCCGGGGCAATGAGCAGTTCTTC. Based on the CDR3 plus reference TRBV2 and TRBJ2-1, the full variable domain is EPEVTQTPSHQVTQMGQEVILRCVPISNHLYFYWYRQILGQKVEFLVSFYNNEISEKSEIFDDQFSVERPDGSNFTLKIRSTKLEDSAMYFCASRLGLARGNEQFFGPGTRLTVL.

The chain is built from TRBV6-5 and TRBJ1-1; no reliable D call. The CDR3 loop spans 13 amino acids. The V gene's germline CDR1 is MNHEY and CDR2 SVGAGI. Trimming took off 6 bases at V and 4 bases at J, with 12 bases between the two ends. CDR3 amino acids: CASSPSVSTEAFF. The CDR3 DNA reads TGTGCCAGCAGCCCCAGCGTAAGCACTGAAGCTTTCTTT.

The gene calls are TRBV30 and TRBJ2-1; tentative D call: TRBD2 (6 bases). Trimming took 5 bases from V and 4 from J, leaving 15 bases between them. There are 14 residues in the CDR3. Germline values: CDR1 GTSNPN, CDR2 SVGIG (reference sequence). The DNA for the CDR3 is TGTGCCTGGGACCCCGGGAGTAGTTACAATGAGCAGTTCTTC. It yields the protein CAWDPGSSYNEQFF.

The CDR3 is CAGIREETQYF. The CDR3, as DNA: TGTGCCGGTATCCGAGAGGAGACCCAGTACTTC. The chain combines TRBV7-9 with TRBJ2-5; D unresolved. The length of the CDR3 is 11 residues. Trimming took off 11 bases at V and 5 bases at J, with 12 bases between the two ends. Per the germline V gene, CDR1 is SEHNR and CDR2 is FQNEAQ (reference sequence). Supplemented by reference TRBV7-9 and TRBJ2-5, the full variable domain reads DTGVSQNPRHKITKRGQNVTFRCDPISEHNRLYWYRQTLGQGPEFLTYFQNEAQLEKSRLLSDRFSAERPKGSFSTLEIQRTEQGDSAMYLCAGIREETQYFGPGTRLLVL.

The CDR3 DNA reads as TGCGCCAGCAGCCAACCCTTGACAGCGAGGACTGAAGCTTTCTTT. Protein sequence: CASSQPLTARTEAFF. This sequence joins TRBV4-1 and TRBJ1-1; possibly TRBD1 for D (5 bases). Germline assignment: CDR1 MGHRA and CDR2 YSYEKL. V was pared by 2 bases and J by 5 bases, with 15 bases between. The CDR3 spans 15 residues.

This clone occurred a few times. CDR3 DNA: TGTGCCAGCAGCGGGAATGAAAAACTGTTTTTT. Translated, it gives CASSGNEKLFF. V and J are TRBV28 and TRBJ1-4, with no clear D. The CDR3 has 11 residues. V dropped 6 bases and J dropped 5 bases, with 4 bases sitting between them. Germline CDR1 reads MDHEN; CDR2 reads SYDVKM.

V gene TRBV28 combines with J gene TRBJ2-7; possibly TRBD1 for D (5 bases). Germline CDR1 is MDHEN and CDR2 is SYDVKM. The CDR3 is 13 residues long. Trimming removed 6 bases at V and 0 bases at J, with 9 bases between. The DNA of the CDR3 is TGTGCCAGCAGCTTTGGGGCCTCCTACGAGCAGTACTTC. Amino acids: CASSFGASYEQYF.